This T cell receptor beta chain originates from a study of blood T cell repertoires in COVID-19 (dated by TCRdb to about 2020). About the full investigation: Collaborator samples came from the United States, Italy and Spain and covered acute and convalescent phases of COVID-19. The repertoires were made available in a free public database intended to serve as a resource for research on the immune response to SARS-CoV-2. The dataset comprised deeply sampled blood TCRbeta repertoires from subjects exposed to, actively infected with, or recovered from COVID-19. The material from the prospective study consisted of cDNA or gDNA derived from T cells, B-cell-depleted T cells, or PBMCs. The samples were drawn from two sources: the first 160 participants of the ongoing ImmuneRACE study, and 950 to 1,500 subjects contributed by 6 global collaborators. Where available, HLA class I and class II types were obtained from metadata supplied by the sample provider rather than from assay-based typing. A de-identified subject ID, COVID-19 status, age in years and sex were almost always included in the sample metadata.

In the case of this clone: Its antigen is still unknown. No base quality information exists; no much larger clone differs at one position.

The collaborating institutions used their own protocols to collect whole blood in K2EDTA tubes. For TCRbeta analysis, collaborator samples were shipped as frozen whole blood, as isolated PBMCs, or as DNA extracted from either sample type. The immunoSEQ Assay, a bias-controlled multiplex PCR, was used to amplify TCRbeta CDR3 regions from genomic DNA. On the authors' methods: Nucleated cell counts per sample were estimated from amplification of reference gene primers within the assay. To quantify the absolute abundance of each unique TCRbeta CDR3 rearrangement, sequence reads were collapsed and filtered. For each sample, productive Simpson clonality was calculated as the square root of Simpson's diversity index across productive rearrangements. TCRdb took over this immuneACCESS table, retaining in-frame rearrangements with V and J assigned. Such tables are incomplete; in checked studies, under half of the missing clones stem from an unresolved V gene, and the remainder is unexplained. Clone size and V and J calls were adopted from that table, with D and trimming inferred from the DNA. Across this sample there are 45,000 or so clones, with over 75% seen only once. The ten biggest clones cover under 35% of the sample.

Via the germline V gene, CDR1 is SGHRS and CDR2 YFSETQ. From its cysteine to its phenylalanine, the CDR3 spans 14 amino acids. Kept here is only the CDR3 DNA, which spans 42 bases and is read in frame from base 1. Cut back by 3 bases and 2 bases, the V and J ends lie 9 bases apart. General conclusions and limits of the study: The amount of clinical and demographic metadata varied by source and participant and was provided uncurated.

The sequence links TRBV5-1 to TRBJ2-1, and the D gene may be TRBD2, 6 bases matching. Sequencing input: peripheral blood. This receptor was obtained from a woman of 80 years or more with acute or convalescent COVID-19. CDR3 protein: CASSSGATYNEQFF. The DNA reads TGCGCCAGCAGCTCGGGAGCGACCTACAATGAGCAGTTCTTC.